Listed here are 18 T cell receptor beta chains from one sample, sequenced in a study of Ad26.COV2.S vaccination and SARS-CoV-2 variants. Indicated treatment: roughly 20 received Ad26.COV2.S at low or high dose, single or two shots; about 5 received placebo; per-sample allocation not given. It was on day 63 after the first vaccine or placebo injection that samples were taken. The protocol was immunoSEQ multiplex PCR, while the TCRdb copy is restricted to in-frame clones and leaves out a portion. The sample lists hundreds of thousands of clones, roughly 84% occurring once. This material consisted of peripheral blood, taken in a trial of Ad26.COV2.S vaccine versus placebo. All receptors come from a person between 18 and 59 years old who received the Ad26.COV2.S COVID-19 vaccine or a placebo.

The genes are TRBV11-2 and TRBJ2-1, with a tentative D call TRBD1 (5 bases). V shed 2 bases and J shed 5 bases, with 10 bases lying between them. Per germline, CDR1 SGHAT and CDR2 FQNNGV. CDR3 length: 14 residues. In nucleotides, the CDR3 is TGTGCCAGCAGCTTAAGCTGGGGCCACAATGAGCAGTTCTTC. It yields the protein CASSLSWGHNEQFF.

The V call is TRBV7-9, the J call TRBJ2-5; D remains ambiguous. The CDR3 consists of 15 residues. Between the trimmed V and J ends, which lost 2 bases and 6 bases, there was a span of 16 bases. CDR1 is SEHNR and CDR2 is FQNEAQ in the germline V gene (reference sequence). CDR3 loop: CASSLQRVDVKTQYF. CDR3 in DNA: TGTGCCAGCAGCTTACAAAGGGTTGACGTCAAGACCCAGTACTTC.

This chain links TRBV6-2 or TRBV6-3 with TRBJ1-5, with 7 bases identical to TRBD1. Germline assignment: CDR1 MNHEY and CDR2 SVGEGT. The CDR3 loop spans 16 amino acids. V was clipped by 5 bases and J by 0 bases; unmatched bases: 7. The CDR3 DNA is TGTGCCAGCAGTGGCGGACAGGCCTATAGCAATCAGCCCCAGCATTTT. Translating it yields CASSGGQAYSNQPQHF.

The V and J genes are TRBV4-1 and TRBJ1-3; 8 bases align to TRBD1. Trimming cost V 4 bases and J 0 bases; bases outside gene matches: 2. Per the germline V gene, CDR1 is MGHRA and CDR2 is YSYEKL. This CDR3 is 15 amino acids long. CDR3 in amino acids: CASSRTGPSGNTIYF. The CDR3 DNA is TGCGCCAGCAGCCGGACAGGGCCCTCTGGAAACACCATATATTTT.

In this sample, this clone turned up once. This chain uses TRBV4-1 with TRBJ1-1; possible D gene TRBD1, 6 bases. With 0 bases removed from V and 2 bases from J, the gap between germline ends came to 16 bases. Germline CDR1 and CDR2: MGHRA and YSYEKL. There are 17 residues in the CDR3. The CDR3 region has the DNA TGCGCCAGCAGCCAAGATGTAAGGGGGGGCCTTAACACTGAAGCTTTCTTT. Translation: CASSQDVRGGLNTEAFF.

In DNA form, the CDR3 reads TGTGCCAGCAGTGGGGACCGGGGGAACATTCAGTACTTC. Translated, it gives CASSGDRGNIQYF. V usage is TRBV12-3 or TRBV12-4 and J usage is TRBJ2-4; maybe TRBD2 (6 bases). V was pared by 5 bases and J by 7 bases, with 12 bases between. The CDR3 spans 13 residues.

V gene TRBV6-6 combines with J gene TRBJ2-1; TRBD1 matches 7 bases. The V gene end was trimmed by 4 bases and the J gene end by 5 bases; junction bases not matched to a gene: 2. Germline V gene lookup returns CDR1 MNHNY and CDR2 SVGAGI (reference sequence). The CDR3 spans 13 residues. The CDR3 nucleotides read TGTGCCAGCAGTTGGGACAGTGACAATGAGCAGTTCTTC. Its translation is CASSWDSDNEQFF.

This sequence joins TRBV5-1 and TRBJ2-7; D may be TRBD1 (6 bases). The germline V and J ends were trimmed by 2 bases and 2 bases, with 8 bases remaining between them. CDR3 length equals 13 residues. Per germline, CDR1 SGHRS and CDR2 YFSETQ. In nucleotides, the CDR3 is TGCGCCAGCAGCTTCCAGGGGACCTACGAGCAGTACTTC. It translates to CASSFQGTYEQYF.

The CDR3 spells CASSLTRLAAYNEQFF. CDR3 DNA sequence: TGTGCCAGCAGCTTAACGAGGCTAGCCGCCTACAATGAGCAGTTCTTC. V is TRBV7-3 and J is TRBJ2-1; possible D gene TRBD2, 5 bases. V was clipped by 0 bases and J by 2 bases, with 11 bases between them. Germline lookup yields CDR1 SGHTA and CDR2 FQGTGA. The CDR3 is 16 residues long.

The CDR3 reads CASSITFPSYEQYF. In DNA, the CDR3 is TGTGCCAGTAGTATTACCTTTCCGTCCTACGAGCAGTACTTC. The V call is TRBV19, the J call TRBJ2-7; D unclear. CDR1 LNHDA and CDR2 SQIVND come from the germline V gene (reference sequence). V gave up 3 bases and J gave up 1 base, with 10 bases separating them. The CDR3 loop spans 14 amino acids.

This sequence joins TRBV13 and TRBJ2-2; TRBD1 matches at 7 bases. Germline loops: CDR1 PRHDT, CDR2 FYEKMQ (reference sequence). J gave up 4 bases and V 1 base, and 9 bases lay outside the gene matches. CDR3 length: 17 amino acids. The CDR3 nucleotides are TGTGCCAGCAGCTTAGAAAGAGGGGGCAAGGGCACCGGGGAGCTGTTTTTT. Amino acid sequence: CASSLERGGKGTGELFF.

This CDR3 reads CASSPVSGQGADGYTF. CDR3 nucleotide sequence: TGTGCCAGCAGCCCCGTCTCGGGACAGGGGGCTGATGGCTACACCTTC. The chain is built from TRBV7-6 and TRBJ1-2; 12 positions agree with TRBD1. V dropped 5 bases and J dropped 6; count of bases not matched to a gene: 10. The V gene's germline CDR1 is SGHVS and CDR2 FNYEAQ. This CDR3 is 16 amino acids long.

This chain connects TRBV3-1 (or the pseudogene TRBV3-2) to TRBJ2-3, with D unclear. With 1 base removed from V and 2 bases from J, the gap between germline ends came to 10 bases. Germline V lookup: CDR1 LGHDT, CDR2 YNNKEL (reference sequence). The CDR3 is 15 residues long. CDR3 residues: CASSQGFLSTDTQYF. CDR3 DNA: TGTGCCAGCAGCCAAGGTTTTCTATCCACAGATACGCAGTATTTT.

The chain employs TRBV3-1 (or the pseudogene TRBV3-2) and TRBJ1-3; D is unresolved. V lost 2 bases and J lost 4, with 9 bases in between. Germline CDR1 reads LGHDT; CDR2 reads YNNKEL (reference sequence). This CDR3 is built from 14 residues. CDR3 protein: CASSQSGLGNTIYF. The CDR3, as DNA: TGTGCCAGCAGCCAAAGCGGCCTGGGAAACACCATATATTTT.

The V and J genes are TRBV7-9 and TRBJ2-5; TRBD1 is a possible D gene (6 bases). Germline loops: CDR1 SEHNR, CDR2 FQNEAQ (reference sequence). V shed 0 bases and J shed 5 bases, with 10 bases lying between them. The CDR3 totals 14 residues. In DNA, the CDR3 is TGTGCCAGCAGCTTAGCGTCGAGGGGGGAGACCCAGTACTTC. Its protein is CASSLASRGETQYF.

The chain is built from TRBV9 and TRBJ2-5; 7 bases line up with TRBD2. This CDR3 spans 12 amino acids. The V segment lost 4 bases and the J segment 7 bases; nucleotides outside the gene matches: 4. Germline CDR1 is SGDLS and CDR2 is YYNGEE. CDR3 sequence (DNA): TGTGCCAGCAGCCCCCCGGGGGGGACCCAGTACTTC. Translating it yields CASSPPGGTQYF.

DNA of the CDR3: TGTGCCAGCAGTACGACTAGCGGGGCTTCGGATACGCAGTATTTT. Residues: CASSTTSGASDTQYF. The chain employs TRBV25-1 and TRBJ2-3, with TRBD2 matching over 11 bases. The CDR3 runs 15 residues. The V gene's germline CDR1 is MGHDK and CDR2 SYGVNS. V lost 5 bases and J lost 6; bases outside the gene matches: 7.

V gene TRBV11-2 combines with J gene TRBJ1-2, with a tentative D call TRBD1 (6 bases). Germline loops: CDR1 SGHAT, CDR2 FQNNGV. The CDR3 spans 16 residues. V lost 4 bases and J lost 4, with 19 bases in between. The CDR3 reads CASSSIKGKGGYGYTF. CDR3 coding DNA: TGTGCCAGCAGCTCCATAAAGGGGAAAGGGGGCTATGGCTACACCTTC.